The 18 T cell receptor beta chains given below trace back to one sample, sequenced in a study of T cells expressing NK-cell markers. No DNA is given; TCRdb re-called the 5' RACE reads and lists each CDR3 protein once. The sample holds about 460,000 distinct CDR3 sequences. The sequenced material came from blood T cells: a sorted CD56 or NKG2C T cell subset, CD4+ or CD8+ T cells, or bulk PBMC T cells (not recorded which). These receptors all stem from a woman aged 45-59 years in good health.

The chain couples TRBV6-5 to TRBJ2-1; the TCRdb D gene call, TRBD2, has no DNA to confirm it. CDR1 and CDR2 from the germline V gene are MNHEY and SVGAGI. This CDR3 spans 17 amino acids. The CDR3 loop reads CASSPTSGSTSGNEQFF.

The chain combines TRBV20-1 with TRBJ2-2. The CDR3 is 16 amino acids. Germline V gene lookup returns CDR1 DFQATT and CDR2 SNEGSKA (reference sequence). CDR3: CSASWNRPPNTGELFF.

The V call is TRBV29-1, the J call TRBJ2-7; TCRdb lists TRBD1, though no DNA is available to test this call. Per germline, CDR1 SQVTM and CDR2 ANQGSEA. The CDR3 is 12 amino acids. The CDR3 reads CSVPGGRGEQYF.

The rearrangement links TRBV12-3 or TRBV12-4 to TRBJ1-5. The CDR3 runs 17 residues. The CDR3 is CASSPGRNRGGNQPQHF.

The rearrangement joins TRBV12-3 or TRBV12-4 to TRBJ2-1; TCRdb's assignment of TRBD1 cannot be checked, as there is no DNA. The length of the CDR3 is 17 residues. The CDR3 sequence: CASSLAVLREGDNEQFF.

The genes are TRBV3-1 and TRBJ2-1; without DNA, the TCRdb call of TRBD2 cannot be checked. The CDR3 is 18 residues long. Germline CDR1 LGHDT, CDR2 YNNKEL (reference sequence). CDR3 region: CASSQTTLAVSSYNEQFF.

The CDR3 loop reads CASRPGTGDYEQYF. This rearrangement joins TRBV6-5 to TRBJ2-7; there is no DNA to check the TCRdb D call of TRBD1. CDR3 length: 14 amino acids. Germline V gene data show CDR1 as MNHEY and CDR2 as SVGAGI.

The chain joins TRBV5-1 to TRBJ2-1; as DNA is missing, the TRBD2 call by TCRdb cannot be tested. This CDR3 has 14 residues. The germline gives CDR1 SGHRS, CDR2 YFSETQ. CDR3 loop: CASSSGTSGALGFF.

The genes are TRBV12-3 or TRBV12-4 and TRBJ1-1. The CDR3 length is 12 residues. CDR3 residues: CASSSPWSEAFF.

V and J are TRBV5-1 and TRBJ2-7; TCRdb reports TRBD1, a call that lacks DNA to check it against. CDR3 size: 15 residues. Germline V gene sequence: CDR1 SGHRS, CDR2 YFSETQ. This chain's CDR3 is CASSSLSDGSYEQYF.

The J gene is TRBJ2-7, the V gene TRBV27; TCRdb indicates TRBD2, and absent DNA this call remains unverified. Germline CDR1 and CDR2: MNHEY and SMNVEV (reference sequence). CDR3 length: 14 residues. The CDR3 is CASSLERDGREQYF.

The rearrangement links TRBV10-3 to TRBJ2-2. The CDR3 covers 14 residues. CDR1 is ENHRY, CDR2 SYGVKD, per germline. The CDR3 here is CATAGDLNTGELFF.

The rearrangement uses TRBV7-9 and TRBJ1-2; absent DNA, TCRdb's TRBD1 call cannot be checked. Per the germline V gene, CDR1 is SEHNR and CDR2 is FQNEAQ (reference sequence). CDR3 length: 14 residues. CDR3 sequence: CASSLDRGGYGYTF. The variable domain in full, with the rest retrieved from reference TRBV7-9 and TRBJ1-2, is DTGVSQNPRHKITKRGQNVTFRCDPISEHNRLYWYRQTLGQGPEFLTYFQNEAQLEKSRLLSDRFSAERPKGSFSTLEIQRTEQGDSAMYLCASSLDRGGYGYTFGSGTRLTVV.

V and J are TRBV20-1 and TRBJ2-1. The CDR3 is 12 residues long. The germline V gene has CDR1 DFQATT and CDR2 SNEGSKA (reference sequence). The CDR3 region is CSATAPNNEQFF.

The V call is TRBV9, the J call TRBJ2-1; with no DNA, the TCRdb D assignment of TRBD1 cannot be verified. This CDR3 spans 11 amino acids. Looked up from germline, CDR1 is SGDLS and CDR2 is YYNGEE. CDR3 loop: CASSTRETQFF.

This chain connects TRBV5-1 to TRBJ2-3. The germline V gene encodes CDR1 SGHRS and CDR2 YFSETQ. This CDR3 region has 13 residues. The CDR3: CASRGLPQNAQYF.

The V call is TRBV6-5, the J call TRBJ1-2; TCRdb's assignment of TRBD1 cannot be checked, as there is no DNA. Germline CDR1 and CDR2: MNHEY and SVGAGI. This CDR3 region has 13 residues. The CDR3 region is CASSYLQGASYTF.

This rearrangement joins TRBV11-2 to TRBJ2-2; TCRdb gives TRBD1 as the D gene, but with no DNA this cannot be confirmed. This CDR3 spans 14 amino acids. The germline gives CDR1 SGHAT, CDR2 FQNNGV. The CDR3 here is CASTPSGAGGELFF.